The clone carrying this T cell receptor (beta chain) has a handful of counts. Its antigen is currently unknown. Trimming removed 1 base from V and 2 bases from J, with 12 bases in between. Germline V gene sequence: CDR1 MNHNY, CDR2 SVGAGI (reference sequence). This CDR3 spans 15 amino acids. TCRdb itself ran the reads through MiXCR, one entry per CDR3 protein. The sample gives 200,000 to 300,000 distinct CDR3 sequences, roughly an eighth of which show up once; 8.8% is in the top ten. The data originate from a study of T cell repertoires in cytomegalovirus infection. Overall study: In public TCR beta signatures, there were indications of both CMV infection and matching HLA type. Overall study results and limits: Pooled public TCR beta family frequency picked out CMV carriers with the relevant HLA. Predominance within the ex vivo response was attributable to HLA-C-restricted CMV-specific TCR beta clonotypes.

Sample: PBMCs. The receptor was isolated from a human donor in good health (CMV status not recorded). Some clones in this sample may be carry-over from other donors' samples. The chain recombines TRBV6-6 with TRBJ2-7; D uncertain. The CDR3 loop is CASSYLDPPAYEQYF. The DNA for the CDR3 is TGTGCCAGCAGTTACTTAGACCCCCCGGCCTACGAGCAGTACTTC.